These 4 T cell receptor beta chains came from one sample sequenced in a study of cytotoxic CD8 clonotypes in ibrutinib-treated CLL. Profiling relied on immunoSEQ multiplex PCR, and the TCRdb table lists in-frame clones only, not all of them. The sample carries approximately 140,000 clones, around 93% recorded once. Sequences were derived from PBMCs, sampled after 12 months of ibrutinib treatment. The receptors were gathered from a human donor with chronic lymphocytic leukemia.

CDR3 amino acids: CASSLDPQEAEAFF. CDR3 DNA sequence: TGTGCCAGCAGCTTGGACCCCCAGGAGGCTGAAGCTTTCTTT. The chain links TRBV5-4 to TRBJ1-1; D gene uncertain. The CDR3 has 14 residues. Germline assignment: CDR1 SGHNT and CDR2 YYREEE (reference sequence). The V end lost 0 bases, the J end lost 6 bases, and 12 bases lay between the germline ends.

The chain links TRBV7-9 to TRBJ2-7; no clear D gene. The CDR3 covers 12 residues. V was clipped by 5 bases and J by 4 bases, with 9 bases between them. Germline values: CDR1 SEHNR, CDR2 FQNEAQ (reference sequence). CDR3 DNA sequence: TGTGCCAGCAGCCCAAAAGCGTACGAGCAGTACTTC. This codes for CASSPKAYEQYF.

This chain links TRBV6-5 with TRBJ2-7; 10 nucleotides match TRBD1. The length of the CDR3 is 14 residues. Trimming at V came to 2 bases and at J to 6 bases, leaving 4 bases not matched to a gene. CDR1 and CDR2 from the germline V gene are MNHEY and SVGAGI. CDR3 residues: CASSYRDRGFEQYF. In DNA, the CDR3 is TGTGCCAGCAGTTACCGGGACAGGGGTTTCGAGCAGTACTTC.

This sequence joins TRBV7-9 and TRBJ2-2; no definite D call. The germline V and J ends were trimmed by 1 base and 3 bases, with 9 bases remaining between them. The CDR3 runs 15 residues. CDR1 is SEHNR, CDR2 FQNEAQ, per germline (reference sequence). This CDR3 is CASSLGPTYTGELFF. CDR3 sequence (DNA): TGTGCCAGCAGCTTAGGTCCCACTTACACCGGGGAGCTGTTTTTT.